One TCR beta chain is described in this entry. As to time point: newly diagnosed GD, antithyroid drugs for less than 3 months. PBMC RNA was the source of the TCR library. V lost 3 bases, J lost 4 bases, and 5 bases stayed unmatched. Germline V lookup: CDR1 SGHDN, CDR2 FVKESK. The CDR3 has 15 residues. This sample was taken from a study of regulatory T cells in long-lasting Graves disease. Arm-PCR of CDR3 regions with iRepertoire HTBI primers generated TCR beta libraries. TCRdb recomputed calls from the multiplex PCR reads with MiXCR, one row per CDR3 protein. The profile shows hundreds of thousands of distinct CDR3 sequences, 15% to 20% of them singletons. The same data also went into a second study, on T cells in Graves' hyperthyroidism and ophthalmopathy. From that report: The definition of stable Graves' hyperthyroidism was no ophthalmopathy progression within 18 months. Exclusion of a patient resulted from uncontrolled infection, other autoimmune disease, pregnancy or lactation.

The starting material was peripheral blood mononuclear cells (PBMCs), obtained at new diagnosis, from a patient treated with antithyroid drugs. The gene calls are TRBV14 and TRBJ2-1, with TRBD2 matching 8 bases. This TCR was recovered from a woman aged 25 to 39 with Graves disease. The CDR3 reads CASSHPGGTYNEQFF. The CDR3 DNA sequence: TGTGCCAGCAGCCATCCGGGAGGGACATACAATGAGCAGTTCTTC.